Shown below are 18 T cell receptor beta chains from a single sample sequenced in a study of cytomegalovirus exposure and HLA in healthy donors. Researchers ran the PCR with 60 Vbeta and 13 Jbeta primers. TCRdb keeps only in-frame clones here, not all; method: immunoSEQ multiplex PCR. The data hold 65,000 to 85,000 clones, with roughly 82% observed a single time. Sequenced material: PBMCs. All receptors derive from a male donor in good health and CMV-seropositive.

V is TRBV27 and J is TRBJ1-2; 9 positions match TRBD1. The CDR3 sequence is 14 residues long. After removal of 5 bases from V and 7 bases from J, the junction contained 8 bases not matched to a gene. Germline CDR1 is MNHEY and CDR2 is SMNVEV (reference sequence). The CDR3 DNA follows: TGTGCCAGCAGTCTCAGACAGGGGGTGGGTGGCTACACCTTC. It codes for CASSLRQGVGGYTF.

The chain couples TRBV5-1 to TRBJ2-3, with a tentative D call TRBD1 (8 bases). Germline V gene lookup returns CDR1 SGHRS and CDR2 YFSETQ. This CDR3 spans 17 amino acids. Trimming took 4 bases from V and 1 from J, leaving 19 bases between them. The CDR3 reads CASSRQTGGGGTDTQYF. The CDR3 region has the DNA TGCGCCAGCAGCAGGCAAACAGGGGGAGGGGGCACAGATACGCAGTATTTT.

In nucleotides, the CDR3 is TGTGCCAGCACCTTAGAGACAGGAGACACCGGGGAGCTGTTTTTT. This codes for CASTLETGDTGELFF. The chain couples TRBV27 to TRBJ2-2; the D gene is possibly TRBD1 (6 bases). Trimming took off 7 bases at V and 3 bases at J, with 15 bases between the two ends. CDR3 length equals 15 residues. CDR1 is MNHEY, CDR2 SMNVEV, per germline (reference sequence).

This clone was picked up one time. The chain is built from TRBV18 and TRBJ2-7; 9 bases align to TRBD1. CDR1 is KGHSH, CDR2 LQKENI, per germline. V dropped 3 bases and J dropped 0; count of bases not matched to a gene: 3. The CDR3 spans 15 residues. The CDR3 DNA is TGTGCCAGCTCACCCGGGACAGGGTCCTCCTACGAGCAGTACTTC. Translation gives CASSPGTGSSYEQYF.

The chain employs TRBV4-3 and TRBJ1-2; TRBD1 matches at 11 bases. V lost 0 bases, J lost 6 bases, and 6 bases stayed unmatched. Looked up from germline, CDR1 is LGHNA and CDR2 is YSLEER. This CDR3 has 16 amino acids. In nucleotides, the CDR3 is TGCGCCAGCAGCCAAGATCTTTTGGACAGGGGGCATGGCTACACCTTC. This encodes CASSQDLLDRGHGYTF.

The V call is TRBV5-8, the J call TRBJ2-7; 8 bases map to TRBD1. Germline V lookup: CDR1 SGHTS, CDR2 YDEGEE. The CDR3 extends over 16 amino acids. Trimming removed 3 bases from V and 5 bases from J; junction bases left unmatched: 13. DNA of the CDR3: TGTGCCAGCAGCTCCCCGTCCTGGACAGGGACGGACGAGCAGTACTTC. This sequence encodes CASSSPSWTGTDEQYF.

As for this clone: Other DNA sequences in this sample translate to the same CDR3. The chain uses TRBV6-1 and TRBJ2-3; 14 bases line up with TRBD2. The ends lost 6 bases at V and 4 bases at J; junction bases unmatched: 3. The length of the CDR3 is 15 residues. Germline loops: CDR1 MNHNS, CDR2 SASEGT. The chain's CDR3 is CASRGLAGGPDTQYF. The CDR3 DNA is TGTGCCAGCAGAGGACTAGCGGGGGGCCCAGATACGCAGTATTTT.

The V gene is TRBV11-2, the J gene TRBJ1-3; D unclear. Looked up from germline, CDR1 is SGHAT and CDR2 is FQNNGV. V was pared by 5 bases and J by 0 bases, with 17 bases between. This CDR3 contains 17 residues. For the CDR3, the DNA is TGTGCCAGCAGCGGCAGGCATACGGGAACCTCTGGAAACACCATATATTTT. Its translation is CASSGRHTGTSGNTIYF.

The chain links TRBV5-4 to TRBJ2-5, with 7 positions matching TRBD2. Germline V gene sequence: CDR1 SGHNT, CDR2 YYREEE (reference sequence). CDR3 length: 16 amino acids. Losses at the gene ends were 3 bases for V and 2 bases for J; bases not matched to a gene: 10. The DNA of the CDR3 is TGTGCCAGCAGCTCATGGCTGGGGGGGAATCAAGAGACCCAGTACTTC. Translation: CASSSWLGGNQETQYF.

The CDR3 DNA sequence: TGTGCCAGCAGCCGCCCGCGACTAGCGGGGGTTCAGACCCAGTACTTC. Its protein product is CASSRPRLAGVQTQYF. J is TRBJ2-5 and V is TRBV7-8; 12 nucleotides line up with TRBD2. The CDR3 extends over 16 amino acids. The V and J ends lost 5 bases and 6 bases, in that order; junction bases with no gene match: 10. Per the germline V gene, CDR1 is SGHVS and CDR2 is FQNEAQ.

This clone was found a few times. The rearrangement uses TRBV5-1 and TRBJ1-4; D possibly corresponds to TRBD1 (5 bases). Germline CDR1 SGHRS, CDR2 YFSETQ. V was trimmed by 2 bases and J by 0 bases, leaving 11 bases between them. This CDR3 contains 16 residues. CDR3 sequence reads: CASSFGDRATNEKLFF. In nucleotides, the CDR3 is TGCGCCAGCAGCTTCGGAGACAGAGCAACTAATGAAAAACTGTTTTTT.

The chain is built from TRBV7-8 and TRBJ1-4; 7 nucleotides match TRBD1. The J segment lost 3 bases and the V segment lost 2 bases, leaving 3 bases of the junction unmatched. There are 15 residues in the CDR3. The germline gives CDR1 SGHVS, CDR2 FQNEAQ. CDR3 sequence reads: CASSLTDRANEKLFF. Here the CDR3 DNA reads TGTGCCAGCAGCTTAACAGACAGGGCTAATGAAAAACTGTTTTTT. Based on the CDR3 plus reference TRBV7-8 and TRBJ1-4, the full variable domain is GAGVSQSPRYKVAKRGQDVALRCDPISGHVSLFWYQQALGQGPEFLTYFQNEAQLDKSGLPSDRFFAERPEGSVSTLKIQRTQQEDSAVYLCASSLTDRANEKLFFGSGTQLSVL.

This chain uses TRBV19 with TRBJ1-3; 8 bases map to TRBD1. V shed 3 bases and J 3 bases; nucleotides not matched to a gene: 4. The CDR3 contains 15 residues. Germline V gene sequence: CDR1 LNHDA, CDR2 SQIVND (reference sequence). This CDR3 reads CASSMRTGNGNTIYF. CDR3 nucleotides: TGTGCCAGTAGTATGCGGACAGGGAATGGAAACACCATATATTTT.

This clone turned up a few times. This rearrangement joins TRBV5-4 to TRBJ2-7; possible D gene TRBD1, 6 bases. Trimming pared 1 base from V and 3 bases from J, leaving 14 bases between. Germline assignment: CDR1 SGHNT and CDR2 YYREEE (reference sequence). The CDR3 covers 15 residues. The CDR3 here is CASSLSQGLNYEQYF. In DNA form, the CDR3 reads TGTGCCAGCAGCTTGTCCCAGGGGCTCAACTACGAGCAGTACTTC.

CDR3 protein: CASSSQGTNTGELFF. The CDR3 DNA reads as TGTGCCAGCAGCTCCCAGGGGACCAACACCGGGGAGCTGTTTTTT. This sequence joins TRBV5-4 and TRBJ2-2; maybe TRBD1 (6 bases). Germline V CDR1 and CDR2: SGHNT, YYREEE (reference sequence). V lost 3 bases and J 2 bases, leaving 11 bases between the germline ends. The length of the CDR3 is 15 residues. Variable domain in full (rest from reference TRBV5-4 and TRBJ2-2): ETGVTQSPTHLIKTRGQQVTLRCSSQSGHNTVSWYQQALGQGPQFIFQYYREEENGRGNFPPRFSGLQFPNYSSELNVNALELDDSALYLCASSSQGTNTGELFFGEGSRLTVL.

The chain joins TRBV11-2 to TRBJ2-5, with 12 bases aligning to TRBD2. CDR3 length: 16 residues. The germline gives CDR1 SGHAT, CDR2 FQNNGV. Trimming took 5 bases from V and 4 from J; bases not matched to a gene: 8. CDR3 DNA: TGTGCCAGCAGCCAAGACCTAGCGGGAGGGGGAGAGACCCAGTACTTC. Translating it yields CASSQDLAGGGETQYF.

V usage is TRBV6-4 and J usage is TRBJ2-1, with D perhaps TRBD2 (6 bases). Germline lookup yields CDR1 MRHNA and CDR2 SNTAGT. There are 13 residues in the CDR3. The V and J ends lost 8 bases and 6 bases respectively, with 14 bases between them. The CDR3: CASGPSGANEQFF. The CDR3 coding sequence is TGTGCCAGCGGCCCATCGGGAGCCAATGAGCAGTTCTTC.

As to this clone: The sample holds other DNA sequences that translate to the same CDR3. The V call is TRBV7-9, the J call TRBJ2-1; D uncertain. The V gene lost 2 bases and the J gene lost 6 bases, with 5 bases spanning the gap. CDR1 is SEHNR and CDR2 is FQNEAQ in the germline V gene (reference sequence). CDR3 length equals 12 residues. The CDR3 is CASSLTGNEQFF. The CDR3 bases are TGTGCCAGCAGCTTAACTGGCAATGAGCAGTTCTTC.